This TCR beta chain was identified during a study of shared clonotypes between healthy human individuals (dated by TCRdb to 2018 to 2020). In the study overall: The cohort included three men and a couple of women between 18 and 49 years of age. Between about 0.8 and 9 billion PBMCs per donor were obtained by leukapheresis. To estimate repertoire size and how much clonotype sharing occurs between individuals, the study deeply sequenced the blood TCR repertoires of several healthy adults. For each donor, CD4 naive and CD4 memory were each given three plates, CD8 naive was given two plates, and CD8 memory was given one plate. Libraries were prepared and TCR repertoires were sequenced by different laboratories using diverse techniques, in order to increase sequencing depth and limit assay-specific biases. The investigation overall reported the following: Clonotypes shared by all four sorted-subset donors showed higher generation probabilities than non-shared clonotypes. Incomplete sequencing was indicated by rarefaction of sorted-subset datasets, despite the large sequencing depth. Naive subsets generally had larger estimated clonotype richness than memory subsets. The small number of donors limited the genetic and exposure-history diversity represented. Sampling was limited to blood, and TCR repertoires in tissue likely differ from TCR repertoires in blood. Pairwise subsampling indicated that sequencing depth was expected to affect the degree of clonotype sharing among donors. Across a few donors, approximately 4.9% of naive CD4, around 3.5% of naive CD8, 2.3% of memory CD4, and 0.4% to 0.45% of memory CD8 clonotypes were shared.

Using the deep immunoSEQ assay, multiplex PCR amplified TCR CDR3 regions from genomic DNA. Extracted genomic DNA from each cell subset was spread evenly across all wells of several immunoSEQ 96-well plates, with each plate serving as a replicate. Each replicate PCR for sorted subsets received 200 ng genomic DNA, equal to tens of thousands of T cell genomes. The purified libraries were quantified using a Qubit 3.0 fluorometer, sized with a Bioanalyzer 2100, and then quantified again using the KAPA Library Quantification kit. A separate single-read 150-cycle Illumina NextSeq 550 flow cell was used to sequence each immunoSEQ 96-well plate. The authors' analysis ran thus. The immunoSEQ output contained only junctional sequences without quality scores, so filtering could not match that applied to full-length reads. Sequences were annotated with PyIR, a Python wrapper for IgBLAST v1.9, using IMGT germline references to assign V/J genes and CDR3. Any read was removed if the V/J assignment was weak (E-value above 1e-6), the CDR3 was missing, or the read contained stop codons, out-of-frame junctions, or ambiguous translated residues. V3J clonotypes were defined by identical inferred V gene, J gene, and CDR3 amino acid sequence. The percentage overlap between two repertoires was calculated by dividing the number of shared unique clonotypes by the size of the smaller repertoire. Richness of each repertoire was evaluated using RTK rarefaction, the Chao1 estimator, and Recon v2.1 estimates of unobserved clonotypes. For all TCRbeta clonotypes obtained by the gDNA method from a few donors, generation probabilities were computed with OLGA. In TCRdb, the immuneACCESS table is reduced to in-frame sequences with V and J assigned. These tables do not hold every clone; where another copy was compared, an unresolved V gene accounts for under half, and the others remain unexplained. D and trimming were read from the DNA, whereas the V and J calls and clone size are those reported in that table. A total of under 700,000 clones appear in this sample, approximately 96% of them only once. Of the sample, about 0.11% is held by the ten largest clones.

V sheds 5 bases and J sheds 4 bases, leaving 8 bases between their ends. From the cysteine up to the phenylalanine, the CDR3 has a length of 11 residues. Here the CDR3 DNA is all that survives: 33 bases in frame from base 1. Taken from the germline V gene, the CDR1 and CDR2 loops are SQVTM and ANQGSEA. Note on this clone: This clone's antigen is unknown. Base qualities are not at hand, and no much larger clone is one base apart.

CD8 naive samples were CD45RO-negative cells positively selected for CCR7, giving a CD45RA+CCR7+ population that excluded TemRA cells. The donors were healthy, HIV-negative adults who had no recently reported acute infections or vaccinations. Every donor was a Caucasian adult residing in Nashville, Tennessee, USA. Blood was obtained by leukapheresis, after which PBMCs were separated by Ficoll-Histopaque density gradient centrifugation and cryopreserved in liquid nitrogen vapor phase. Analytical flow cytometry was used to check the purity and quantity of every magnetically sorted T cell population. Each sorted fraction had its genomic DNA isolated and then quantified by UV absorbance on a Nanodrop 2000c.

The chain is encoded by TRBV29-1 joined to TRBJ1-2; the D gene is unclear. Sequencing used naive CD8+ T cells sorted from blood. Taken with the paper, the label for cell subset or site translates to: CD45RA+CCR7+. This sequence originates from a woman aged 25-40 years in good health. The CDR3: CSVFDLYGYTF. The nucleotide sequence is given as TGCAGCGTTTTTGACCTCTATGGCTACACCTTC.